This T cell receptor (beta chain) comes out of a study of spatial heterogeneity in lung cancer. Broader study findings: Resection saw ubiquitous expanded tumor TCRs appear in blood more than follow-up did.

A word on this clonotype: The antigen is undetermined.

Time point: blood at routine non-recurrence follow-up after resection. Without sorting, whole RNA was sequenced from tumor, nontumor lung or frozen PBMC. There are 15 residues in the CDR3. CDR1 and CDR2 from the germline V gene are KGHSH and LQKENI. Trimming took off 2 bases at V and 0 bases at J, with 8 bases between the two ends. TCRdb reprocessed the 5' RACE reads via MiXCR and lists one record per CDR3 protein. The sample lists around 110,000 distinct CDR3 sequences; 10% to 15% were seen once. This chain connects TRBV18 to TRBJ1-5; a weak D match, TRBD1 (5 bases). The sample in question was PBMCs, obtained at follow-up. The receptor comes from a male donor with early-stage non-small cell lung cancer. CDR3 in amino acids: CASSPDTGSNQPQHF. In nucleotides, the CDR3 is TGTGCCAGCTCACCAGACACAGGTAGCAATCAGCCCCAGCATTTT. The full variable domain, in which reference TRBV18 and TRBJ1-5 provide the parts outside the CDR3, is NAGVMQNPRHLVRRRGQEARLRCSPMKGHSHVYWYRQLPEEGLKFMVYLQKENIIDESGMPKERFSAEFPKEGPSILRIQQVVRGDSAAYFCASSPDTGSNQPQHFGDGTRLSIL.